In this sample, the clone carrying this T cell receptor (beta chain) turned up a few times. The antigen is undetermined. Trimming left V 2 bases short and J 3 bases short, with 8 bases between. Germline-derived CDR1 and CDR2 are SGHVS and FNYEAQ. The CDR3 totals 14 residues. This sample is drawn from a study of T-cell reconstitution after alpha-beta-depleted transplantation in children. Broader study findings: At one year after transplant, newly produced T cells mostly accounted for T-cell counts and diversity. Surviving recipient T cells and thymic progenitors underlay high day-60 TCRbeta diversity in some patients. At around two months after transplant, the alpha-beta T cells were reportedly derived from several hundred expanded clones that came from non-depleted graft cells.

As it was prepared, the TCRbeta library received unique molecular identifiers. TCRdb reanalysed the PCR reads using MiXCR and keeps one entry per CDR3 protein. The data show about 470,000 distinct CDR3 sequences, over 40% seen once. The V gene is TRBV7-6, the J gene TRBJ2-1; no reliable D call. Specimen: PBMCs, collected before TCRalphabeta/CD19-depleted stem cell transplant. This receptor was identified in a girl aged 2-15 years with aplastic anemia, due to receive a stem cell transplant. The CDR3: CASSLISGYNEQFF. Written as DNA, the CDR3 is TGTGCCAGCAGCTTAATATCGGGCTACAATGAGCAGTTCTTC.